Below are 31 T cell receptor beta chains sequenced from a single sample in a study of human T cells and chemical hapten exposure. As to time point: pre-sensitization, week 0. Noted treatment: therapeutic diphenylcyclopropenone sensitization with weekly scalp DPC. In TCRdb, the RACE reads were re-called with MiXCR into one record per CDR3 protein. The sample has fewer than 60,000 distinct CDR3 sequences, 11% seen once. The sequenced sample was whole blood, obtained in connection with sensitization to the hapten diphenylcyclopropenone (DPC). These receptors all stem from a woman aged 35 to 49 with alopecia areata. Some clones in this sample may be carry-over from other donors' samples.

The chain employs TRBV28 and TRBJ1-5; possibly TRBD1 for D (6 bases). Germline V gives CDR1 MDHEN, CDR2 SYDVKM. V dropped 5 bases and J dropped 5 bases, with 16 bases sitting between them. The CDR3 contains 15 residues. The CDR3 nucleotides read TGTGCCAGCAGTGGGGACGGGCAGGGGTATCAGCCCCAGCATTTT. As protein: CASSGDGQGYQPQHF.

In its sample, this clonotype was seen many times. The rearrangement joins TRBV5-5 to TRBJ2-7, with D perhaps matching TRBD1 (5 bases). Germline values: CDR1 SGHKS, CDR2 YYEKEE (reference sequence). CDR3 length: 15 amino acids. Between the trimmed V and J ends, which lost 1 base and 1 base, there was a span of 12 bases. CDR3 nucleotides: TGTGCCAGCAGCTTGTCGTCAGGGTGGTCCTACGAGCAGTACTTC. Translated, it gives CASSLSSGWSYEQYF.

This clonotype was recorded a few times. The V and J genes are TRBV28 and TRBJ2-1; TRBD2 might be the D (6 bases). Deletions cut 6 bases from V and 4 bases from J, with 16 bases between. This CDR3 is 15 amino acids long. Per the germline V gene, CDR1 is MDHEN and CDR2 is SYDVKM. CDR3 bases: TGTGCCAGCAGATTCATTAGCGGAACTTACAATGAGCAGTTCTTC. Protein sequence: CASRFISGTYNEQFF.

The chain employs TRBV3-1 and TRBJ1-1; 7 bases agree with TRBD1. Germline loops: CDR1 LGHDT, CDR2 YNNKEL (reference sequence). This CDR3 has 16 amino acids. V lost 8 bases to trimming and J lost 1 base; unmatched junction nucleotides: 13. CDR3 sequence: CASGRPGQKQNTEAFF. For the CDR3, the DNA is TGTGCCAGCGGCCGCCCGGGACAGAAACAGAACACTGAAGCTTTCTTT.

In this sample, this clonotype turned up many times. V and J are TRBV4-1 and TRBJ1-6; D uncertain. Germline CDR1 MGHRA, CDR2 YSYEKL. This CDR3 is 12 amino acids long. Trimming took 2 bases from V and 10 from J, leaving 6 bases between them. The CDR3 here is CASSQPPSPLHF. As DNA, the CDR3 is TGCGCCAGCAGCCAACCCCCCTCACCCCTCCACTTT.

V and J are TRBV5-1 and TRBJ2-7; tentative D call: TRBD2 (6 bases). From germline, CDR1 is SGHRS and CDR2 YFSETQ. V was trimmed by 4 bases and J by 6 bases, leaving 20 bases between them. This CDR3 region has 15 residues. CDR3 sequence reads: CASSPEGQGIREQYF. The CDR3 nucleotides read TGCGCCAGCAGCCCGGAGGGCCAGGGAATTCGCGAGCAGTACTTC.

This clonotype was seen a few times. The chain joins TRBV28 to TRBJ2-7; the D is unclear. Looked up from germline, CDR1 is MDHEN and CDR2 is SYDVKM. V lost 2 bases, J lost 5 bases, and 10 bases lay in between. The CDR3 is 13 amino acids. CDR3 sequence: CASSLPLVDEQYF. The DNA for the CDR3 is TGTGCCAGCAGTTTACCATTAGTCGACGAGCAGTACTTC.

This clonotype was seen a few times. The gene calls are TRBV29-1 and TRBJ2-2; TRBD1 or TRBD2 may be the D gene (5 bases each). The CDR3 has 16 amino acids. CDR1 and CDR2 from the germline V gene are SQVTM and ANQGSEA. Trimming took off 5 bases at V and 0 bases at J, with 16 bases between the two ends. CDR3 coding DNA: TGCAGCGTTAGGGACGGAGAACTAACGAACACCGGGGAGCTGTTTTTT. Protein sequence: CSVRDGELTNTGELFF.

The table lists this clonotype with a few counts. This rearrangement joins TRBV6-1 to TRBJ2-1; D is unclear. The CDR3 runs to 14 residues. Germline V lookup: CDR1 MNHNS, CDR2 SASEGT. V was clipped by 6 bases and J by 4 bases, with 13 bases between them. CDR3 sequence (DNA): TGTGCCAGCAGCTCGAAAGGGTTATACAATGAGCAGTTCTTC. Residues: CASSSKGLYNEQFF.

This clonotype came up a few times. The CDR3 bases are TGTGCCAGCAGCGGATTCCTAGCGGGGTGGGAAGATACGCAGTATTTT. Translated: CASSGFLAGWEDTQYF. The V call is TRBV25-1, the J call TRBJ2-3; 9 nucleotides match TRBD2. The J segment lost 5 bases and the V segment lost 6 bases, leaving 12 bases of the junction unmatched. Germline CDR1 and CDR2: MGHDK and SYGVNS. The CDR3 has 16 residues.

This clonotype was detected a few times. The chain recombines TRBV6-5 with TRBJ1-1, with D unclear. The CDR3 totals 14 residues. Per germline, CDR1 MNHEY and CDR2 SVGAGI. Trimming cost V 0 bases and J 0 bases, with 5 bases left between them. The DNA for the CDR3 is TGTGCCAGCAGTTACTCTGCCCTGAACACTGAAGCTTTCTTT. It is translated as CASSYSALNTEAFF.

This clonotype occurred many times. The chain links TRBV7-6 to TRBJ2-7; no firm D call. CDR3 length: 13 amino acids. V lost 4 bases and J 4 bases, leaving 11 bases between the germline ends. The germline CDR1 and CDR2 sequences are SGHVS and FNYEAQ. CDR3 in amino acids: CASSSRYRYEQYF. For the CDR3, the DNA is TGTGCCAGCAGCTCGCGTTATCGGTACGAGCAGTACTTC.

The chain combines TRBV12-3 or TRBV12-4 with TRBJ1-3, with D hard to call. Between the trimmed V and J ends, which lost 7 bases and 1 base, there was a span of 11 bases. CDR3 length: 14 residues. CDR3 in amino acids: CASILGLSGNTIYF. The CDR3 nucleotides are TGTGCCAGCATATTAGGGCTATCTGGAAACACCATATATTTT.

The sample holds many counts of this clonotype. The chain has TRBV14 and TRBJ2-3, with D tentatively TRBD2 (5 bases). Germline lookup yields CDR1 SGHDN and CDR2 FVKESK. With 3 bases removed from V and 1 base from J, the gap between germline ends came to 17 bases. This CDR3 is 17 amino acids long. As DNA, the CDR3 is TGTGCCAGCAGCCACCCCACGGGGAACCTCCGCACAGATACGCAGTATTTT. As protein: CASSHPTGNLRTDTQYF.

This clonotype was observed a handful of times. The genes are TRBV2 and TRBJ2-1; 14 nucleotides line up with TRBD2. V was clipped by 7 bases and J by 3 bases; unmatched bases: 2. This CDR3 contains 15 residues. Germline V gene data show CDR1 as SNHLY and CDR2 as FYNNEI. CDR3 amino acids: CASIGTSGGYNEQFF. DNA of the CDR3: TGTGCCAGCATAGGGACTAGCGGGGGCTACAATGAGCAGTTCTTC.

This clonotype appeared a few times. CDR3 sequence: CASRLTGDAYEQYF. The CDR3 DNA is TGCGCCAGCAGGTTGACCGGGGATGCCTACGAGCAGTACTTC. J is TRBJ2-7 and V is TRBV5-1; D is possibly TRBD2 (5 bases). The V end lost 5 bases, the J end lost 2 bases, and 14 bases lay between the germline ends. CDR3 size: 14 residues. Germline CDR1 SGHRS, CDR2 YFSETQ.

Only a few counts were recorded for this clonotype. The rearrangement uses TRBV28 and TRBJ2-1; either TRBD1 or TRBD2 may supply D (5 bases each). V was pared by 4 bases and J by 9 bases, with 19 bases between. The CDR3 runs 15 residues. CDR1 is MDHEN and CDR2 is SYDVKM in the germline V gene. The CDR3 loop is CASSYGGFGHSEQFF. CDR3 in DNA: TGTGCCAGCAGTTATGGGGGTTTCGGTCATAGTGAGCAGTTCTTC.

This clonotype appeared many times. CDR3 region: CASSSGTGGEFSYGYTF. CDR3 DNA: TGTGCCAGCAGTTCGGGGACAGGGGGCGAGTTCAGCTATGGCTACACCTTC. This chain uses TRBV27 with TRBJ1-2; 12 bases align to TRBD1. The CDR3 runs 17 residues. V was clipped by 4 bases and J by 4 bases; unmatched bases: 10. Germline CDR1 MNHEY, CDR2 SMNVEV (reference sequence).

This chain links TRBV27 with TRBJ1-5; D is possibly TRBD1 (5 bases). The CDR3 contains 16 residues. Trimming took off 1 base at V and 5 bases at J, with 15 bases between the two ends. Germline V gene lookup returns CDR1 MNHEY and CDR2 SMNVEV (reference sequence). CDR3 in amino acids: CASSLWGSGGDQPQHF. In DNA form, the CDR3 reads TGTGCCAGCAGTTTATGGGGCTCTGGGGGGGATCAGCCCCAGCATTTT.

In nucleotides, the CDR3 is TGTGCCAGCAGCTTAGGCCCGGATGAAAAACTGTTTTTT. Translated: CASSLGPDEKLFF. V is TRBV7-2 and J is TRBJ1-4, with D unresolved. CDR1 and CDR2 from the germline V gene are SGHTA and FQGNSA. V was clipped by 1 base and J by 6 bases, with 6 bases between them. This CDR3 comprises 13 residues.

This clonotype was detected ten times or more. The chain combines TRBV6-2 or TRBV6-3 with TRBJ2-2; D call uncertain. The V end was cut by 2 bases, the J end by 7 bases, with 8 bases between. Germline V gene sequence: CDR1 MNHEY, CDR2 SVGEGT. The CDR3 is 13 residues long. CDR3 bases: TGTGCCAGCAGTTACGTAGGAGTCGGGGAGCTGTTTTTT. This sequence encodes CASSYVGVGELFF.

This clonotype was observed at least ten times. V usage is TRBV2 and J usage is TRBJ2-7; D gene uncertain. V lost 6 bases and J 1 base, leaving 4 bases between the germline ends. The germline V gene encodes CDR1 SNHLY and CDR2 FYNNEI. This CDR3 is built from 11 residues. The DNA for the CDR3 is TGTGCCAGCAGGCTTTCCTACGAGCAGTACTTC. Protein sequence: CASRLSYEQYF.

In its sample, this clonotype was seen many times. The chain recombines TRBV27 with TRBJ1-5; D unresolved. With 6 bases removed from V and 3 bases from J, the gap between germline ends came to 15 bases. Germline V lookup: CDR1 MNHEY, CDR2 SMNVEV (reference sequence). The length of the CDR3 is 15 residues. CDR3: CASRPVTNPNQPQHF. CDR3 coding DNA: TGTGCCAGCAGGCCGGTGACAAACCCCAATCAGCCCCAGCATTTT.

This clonotype was counted between two and nine times. An end of the junction differs from the germline gene, which may be a read error. V gene TRBV29-1 combines with J gene TRBJ1-1; unclear D gene. CDR3 length: 13 residues. In germline, CDR1 is SQVTM, CDR2 ANQGSEA. The CDR3 sequence: CSAERGLNTEAFF. The CDR3 region has the DNA TGCAGCGCTGAACGGGGTCTGAACACTGAAGCTTTCTTT.

The genes are TRBV11-2 and TRBJ2-5; TRBD1 agrees at 7 bases. Losses at the gene ends were 5 bases for V and 2 bases for J; bases not matched to a gene: 2. Germline loops: CDR1 SGHAT, CDR2 FQNNGV. CDR3 size: 13 residues. The CDR3 here is CASSPDRQETQYF. As DNA, the CDR3 is TGTGCCAGCAGCCCGGACAGGCAAGAGACCCAGTACTTC.

This chain joins TRBV2 and TRBJ2-5, with TRBD2 matching over 16 bases. Trimming took 8 bases from V and 4 from J; bases not matched to a gene: 13. This CDR3 is built from 18 residues. Per the germline V gene, CDR1 is SNHLY and CDR2 is FYNNEI. DNA for the CDR3: TGTGCCAGCCGCGGAACCGGGACTAGCGGGGGGGCCAGAGAGACCCAGTACTTC. Translation: CASRGTGTSGGARETQYF.

J is TRBJ2-7 and V is TRBV11-2; D call uncertain. The germline V gene has CDR1 SGHAT and CDR2 FQNNGV. This CDR3 region has 15 residues. V shed 3 bases and J shed 1 base, with 13 bases lying between them. The CDR3 coding sequence is TGTGCCAGCAGCTTCACAGACTCTCCGTCCTACGAGCAGTACTTC. It codes for CASSFTDSPSYEQYF.

This clonotype has a count of ten or more. This chain joins TRBV6-1 and TRBJ2-2; D not resolved. Germline V lookup: CDR1 MNHNS, CDR2 SASEGT. V was clipped by 7 bases and J by 1 base, with 13 bases between them. The CDR3 runs 15 residues. The CDR3 loop reads CASILWPGNTGELFF. CDR3 bases: TGTGCCAGCATTCTATGGCCCGGGAACACCGGGGAGCTGTTTTTT.

This clonotype has only a few counts. The V call is TRBV6-2 or TRBV6-3, the J call TRBJ2-2; D ambiguous. This CDR3 spans 15 amino acids. The germline gives CDR1 MNHEY, CDR2 SVGEGT. V was clipped by 6 bases and J by 6 bases, with 17 bases between them. The CDR3 protein is CASSPIVAWPGELFF. The CDR3 bases are TGTGCCAGCAGCCCGATTGTGGCTTGGCCCGGGGAGCTGTTTTTT.

This chain uses TRBV7-2 with TRBJ1-2; D gene unclear. This CDR3 has 13 amino acids. Germline CDR1 reads SGHTA; CDR2 reads FQGNSA. V gave up 3 bases and J gave up 6 bases, with 11 bases separating them. The CDR3 region has the DNA TGTGCCAGCAGCTTTCAGACAATGAATGGCTACACCTTC. Its translation: CASSFQTMNGYTF.

CDR3 nucleotides: TGCGCCAGCAGCCCGATTGCAGGCACGAACACTGAAGCTTTCTTT. Translating it yields CASSPIAGTNTEAFF. V is TRBV5-1 and J is TRBJ1-1; D ambiguous. Germline V lookup: CDR1 SGHRS, CDR2 YFSETQ. V shed 4 bases and J shed 1 base, with 14 bases lying between them. This CDR3 has 15 residues.